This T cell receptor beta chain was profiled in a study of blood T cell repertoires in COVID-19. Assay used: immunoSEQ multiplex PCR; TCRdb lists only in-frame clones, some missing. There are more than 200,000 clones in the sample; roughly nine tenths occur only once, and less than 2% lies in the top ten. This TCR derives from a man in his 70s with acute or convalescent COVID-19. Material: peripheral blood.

The CDR3 bases are TGTGCCAGTAGTAGGGGGGACAGGGGAAATGAGCAGTTCTTC. Its protein is CASSRGDRGNEQFF. This chain joins TRBV19 and TRBJ2-1; 10 nucleotides match TRBD1. Germline V CDR1 and CDR2: LNHDA, SQIVND (reference sequence). Germline trimming cut 4 bases from V and 7 bases from J; bases unmatched to any gene: 4. The CDR3 covers 14 residues.